This entry lists 10 T cell receptor beta chains sequenced from one sample in a study of identical twins. TCRdb used MiXCR to reprocess the 5' RACE reads, holding one entry per CDR3 protein. The sample lists 550,000 to 800,000 distinct CDR3 sequences, around 7.5% occurring once. These data also featured in a second study, about yellow fever vaccine responses in identical twins.

Material for sequencing was PBMCs. These receptors were obtained from a woman aged 18-30 years in good health.

This clonotype has only a few counts. The chain couples TRBV7-2 to TRBJ2-2; maybe TRBD1 (6 bases). CDR3 size: 14 residues. Germline CDR1 is SGHTA and CDR2 is FQGNSA. The V end was cut by 5 bases, the J end by 6 bases, with 13 bases between. The CDR3 sequence: CASSPGQQAGELFF. CDR3 in DNA: TGTGCCAGCAGCCCAGGACAGCAAGCCGGGGAGCTGTTTTTT. The full variable domain, with the rest looked up from reference TRBV7-2 and TRBJ2-2, is GAGVSQSPSNKVTEKGKDVELRCDPISGHTALYWYRQSLGQGLEFLIYFQGNSAPDKSGLPSDRFSAERTGGSVSTLTIQRTQQEDSAVYLCASSPGQQAGELFFGEGSRLTVL.

This clonotype appeared a few times. The chain combines TRBV2 with TRBJ1-5; D remains unclear. The V gene lost 6 bases and the J gene lost 11 bases, with 20 bases spanning the gap. The CDR3 loop spans 14 amino acids. Germline CDR1 SNHLY, CDR2 FYNNEI. CDR3 nucleotides: TGTGCCAGCAGGGAAACCGGGTCGCGGTTAGCCCAGCATTTT. This gives the protein CASRETGSRLAQHF.

This clonotype was seen a handful of times. The chain has TRBV5-1 and TRBJ1-2, with D possibly being TRBD1 (6 bases). The length of the CDR3 is 15 residues. Per germline, CDR1 SGHRS and CDR2 YFSETQ. V lost 0 bases, J lost 8 bases, and 17 bases lay in between. This CDR3 is CASSLEAGAHFGYTF. DNA of the CDR3: TGCGCCAGCAGCTTGGAGGCAGGGGCACATTTCGGCTACACCTTC. Looking up the rest from reference TRBV5-1 and TRBJ1-2 gives the full variable domain: KAGVTQTPRYLIKTRGQQVTLSCSPISGHRSVSWYQQTPGQGLQFLFEYFSETQRNKGNFPGRFSGRQFSNSRSEMNVSTLELGDSALYLCASSLEAGAHFGYTFGSGTRLTVV.

The chain uses TRBV27 and TRBJ2-3; 8 positions agree with TRBD2. The trim removed 5 bases at V and 0 bases at J, leaving 4 bases unmatched. The CDR3 has 15 residues. Germline CDR1 MNHEY, CDR2 SMNVEV (reference sequence). In nucleotides, the CDR3 is TGTGCCAGCAGTGTAGCGGGACAAAGCACAGATACGCAGTATTTT. It is translated as CASSVAGQSTDTQYF.

This clonotype was detected only a few times. The CDR3 region has the DNA TGTGCCAGCAGCTTAGCGACAGGGCGTAATTCACCCCTCCACTTT. Translated, it gives CASSLATGRNSPLHF. The V gene is TRBV7-9, the J gene TRBJ1-6; 7 nucleotides align to TRBD1. The trim removed 0 bases at V and 6 bases at J, leaving 2 bases unmatched. The CDR3 is 15 residues long. The germline V gene encodes CDR1 SEHNR and CDR2 FQNEAQ (reference sequence).

The sample holds a few counts of this clonotype. The J gene is TRBJ2-7, the V gene TRBV7-2; TRBD1 might be the D (6 bases). Deletions cut 4 bases from V and 4 bases from J, with 11 bases between. CDR3 size: 13 residues. Looked up from germline, CDR1 is SGHTA and CDR2 is FQGNSA. The chain's CDR3 is CASSSGVMYEQYF. The DNA for the CDR3 is TGTGCCAGCAGCTCAGGGGTGATGTACGAGCAGTACTTC. Complete variable domain (other parts from reference TRBV7-2 and TRBJ2-7): GAGVSQSPSNKVTEKGKDVELRCDPISGHTALYWYRQSLGQGLEFLIYFQGNSAPDKSGLPSDRFSAERTGGSVSTLTIQRTQQEDSAVYLCASSSGVMYEQYFGPGTRLTVT.

The sample holds a few counts of this clonotype. The chain employs TRBV15 and TRBJ2-7; TRBD2 agrees at 9 bases. CDR1 is LNHNV, CDR2 YYDKDF, per germline (reference sequence). CDR3 length: 15 residues. Trimming cost V 4 bases and J 0 bases; bases outside gene matches: 4. CDR3 protein: CATSIKTSGSYEQYF. The CDR3 DNA is TGTGCCACCAGCATCAAGACTAGCGGCTCCTACGAGCAGTACTTC.

The chain links TRBV12-3 or TRBV12-4 to TRBJ2-1; D might be TRBD1 or TRBD2, each matching 6 bases. CDR3 size: 15 residues. V was clipped by 2 bases and J by 7 bases, with 15 bases between them. The chain's CDR3 is CASSLLGGLRNEQFF. CDR3 sequence (DNA): TGTGCCAGCAGTTTATTGGGGGGCCTACGTAATGAGCAGTTCTTC.

This clonotype has just a few counts. The CDR3 is CASSQDLSGGSYEQYF. The CDR3 DNA reads TGCGCCAGCAGCCAAGATCTCAGCGGTGGGTCCTACGAGCAGTACTTC. The rearrangement links TRBV4-1 to TRBJ2-7, with D perhaps matching TRBD2 (5 bases). V shed 0 bases and J shed 1 base, with 13 bases lying between them. The germline V gene encodes CDR1 MGHRA and CDR2 YSYEKL. The CDR3 totals 16 residues.

This clonotype occurred many times. The V gene is TRBV29-1, the J gene TRBJ2-1, with a possible D match to TRBD2 (5 bases). The CDR3 is 11 amino acids. CDR1 and CDR2 (germline): SQVTM, ANQGSEA. V was cut by 3 bases and J by 9 bases, with 9 bases left in between. CDR3 region: CSVDRAGEQFF. CDR3 DNA: TGCAGCGTTGATAGGGCGGGTGAGCAGTTCTTC.